These 15 T cell receptor beta chains share one sample of origin, sequenced in a study of blood T cell repertoires in COVID-19. TCRdb keeps only in-frame clones here, not all; method: immunoSEQ multiplex PCR. The sample holds 300,000 to 350,000 clones, approximately 85% seen once. What was sequenced was PBMCs or T cells enriched from blood (not recorded which). The source is a man aged 30 to 45 who had recovered from COVID-19.

The V call is TRBV7-9, the J call TRBJ2-5; the match to TRBD2 covers 10 bases. The germline CDR1 and CDR2 sequences are SEHNR and FQNEAQ (reference sequence). This CDR3 is built from 15 residues. Trimming at V came to 3 bases and at J to 14 bases, leaving 15 bases not matched to a gene. CDR3 protein: CASSFRLAGDLTPYF. CDR3 sequence (DNA): TGTGCCAGCAGCTTTAGGCTAGCGGGGGACCTCACACCATACTTC.

This clone was seen ten or more times. The chain is built from TRBV6-6 and TRBJ2-2; D is unresolved. The ends were cut back, 2 bases at V and 0 bases at J, with 7 bases in the middle. CDR1 is MNHNY, CDR2 SVGAGI, per germline (reference sequence). There are 15 residues in the CDR3. The CDR3 DNA reads as TGTGCCAGCAGTTACCTAGAAACGAACACCGGGGAGCTGTTTTTT. This sequence encodes CASSYLETNTGELFF.

The V and J genes are TRBV5-1 and TRBJ2-1, with TRBD2 matching 8 bases. This CDR3 is 17 amino acids long. The V gene's germline CDR1 is SGHRS and CDR2 YFSETQ. V lost 0 bases and J lost 5; bases outside the gene matches: 10. The CDR3 bases are TGCGCCAGCAGCTTGGAGGTAGCGGGGCACCCTCACAATGAGCAGTTCTTC. Translating it yields CASSLEVAGHPHNEQFF.

This rearrangement joins TRBV24-1 to TRBJ1-1, with TRBD1 identical over 7 bases. In germline, CDR1 is KGHDR, CDR2 SFDVKD. V lost 6 bases, J lost 2 bases, and 2 bases stayed unmatched. CDR3 length: 13 amino acids. This CDR3 is CATSRQGNTEAFF. CDR3 DNA: TGTGCCACCAGTCGACAGGGAAACACTGAAGCTTTCTTT.

This rearrangement joins TRBV30 to TRBJ2-5, with TRBD1 identical over 9 bases. J gave up 5 bases and V 5 bases, and 9 bases lay outside the gene matches. Germline CDR1 and CDR2: GTSNPN and SVGIG (reference sequence). The CDR3 sequence is 14 residues long. The CDR3, as DNA: TGTGCCTGGTCTAAAACAGGGGGCCTTGAGACCCAGTACTTC. This codes for CAWSKTGGLETQYF.

Of note for this clone: The same CDR3 arises from other DNA sequences in this sample as well. V and J are TRBV3-1 (or the pseudogene TRBV3-2) and TRBJ1-2; TRBD1 is a possible D gene (6 bases). The CDR3 length is 13 residues. V was shortened by 4 bases and J by 7 bases, with 13 bases between the two germline ends. CDR1 is LGHDT and CDR2 is YNNKEL in the germline V gene (reference sequence). CDR3: CASSPGQGGGYTF. CDR3 nucleotide sequence: TGTGCCAGCAGCCCTGGACAAGGGGGTGGCTACACCTTC.

This chain connects TRBV10-1 to TRBJ2-7; tentatively, D is TRBD2 (5 bases). CDR1 WNHNN and CDR2 SYGVQD come from the germline V gene (reference sequence). Trimming stripped 0 bases from V and 5 bases from J, with 14 bases between. The CDR3 is made up of 15 amino acids. Here the CDR3 reads CASSESTDWRNEQYF. The CDR3 DNA follows: TGCGCCAGCAGTGAGTCTACCGACTGGAGGAACGAGCAGTACTTC.

This chain joins TRBV9 and TRBJ2-2, with 7 bases lining up with TRBD1. The germline CDR1 and CDR2 sequences are SGDLS and YYNGEE. The junction had 5 bases not matched to a gene; V was cut back by 4 bases and J by 2 bases. The CDR3 runs 15 residues. This chain's CDR3 is CASSPGQTNTGELFF. In nucleotides, the CDR3 is TGTGCCAGCAGCCCGGGACAGACCAACACCGGGGAGCTGTTTTTT.

The V and J genes are TRBV27 and TRBJ1-1; TRBD1 aligns across 7 bases. Germline CDR1 is MNHEY and CDR2 is SMNVEV (reference sequence). V was clipped by 0 bases and J by 3 bases; unmatched bases: 7. This CDR3 region has 16 residues. CDR3 sequence reads: CASSLSGRGWDTEAFF. In nucleotides, the CDR3 is TGTGCCAGCAGTTTATCGGGCAGGGGGTGGGACACTGAAGCTTTCTTT.

The V call is TRBV30, the J call TRBJ1-2; D is possibly TRBD1 (6 bases). Germline CDR1 GTSNPN, CDR2 SVGIG (reference sequence). The CDR3 consists of 12 residues. With 5 bases removed from V and 1 base from J, the gap between germline ends came to 8 bases. The CDR3 nucleotides read TGTGCCTGGGAGGACAGTAACTATGGCTACACCTTC. It codes for CAWEDSNYGYTF.

This chain uses TRBV7-6 with TRBJ2-3, with D possibly matching TRBD1 (6 bases). The CDR3 loop spans 13 amino acids. V lost 1 base and J 8 bases, leaving 10 bases between the germline ends. Germline CDR1 and CDR2: SGHVS and FNYEAQ. The CDR3 bases are TGTGCCAGCAGCTTAGAAGGGGGAACTACGCAGTATTTT. It codes for CASSLEGGTTQYF.

The chain employs TRBV7-2 and TRBJ2-7; a possible D gene is TRBD1 (6 bases). This CDR3 spans 15 amino acids. V lost 2 bases to trimming and J lost 5 bases, with 16 bases between them. Germline loops: CDR1 SGHTA, CDR2 FQGNSA. CDR3 nucleotide sequence: TGTGCCAGCAGCTTAACAGTGGGGGCAACCAACGAGCAGTACTTC. Amino acids: CASSLTVGATNEQYF.

This chain joins TRBV9 and TRBJ1-1, with a possible D match to TRBD1 (6 bases). The CDR3 contains 15 residues. Trimming removed 0 bases at V and 5 bases at J, with 14 bases between. Germline values: CDR1 SGDLS, CDR2 YYNGEE. The CDR3 region is CASSVDGTRGTEAFF. CDR3 sequence (DNA): TGTGCCAGCAGCGTAGACGGGACAAGAGGGACTGAAGCTTTCTTT. The full variable domain, in which reference TRBV9 and TRBJ1-1 provide the parts outside the CDR3, is DSGVTQTPKHLITATGQRVTLRCSPRSGDLSVYWYQQSLDQGLQFLIQYYNGEERAKGNILERFSAQQFPDLHSELNLSSLELGDSALYFCASSVDGTRGTEAFFGQGTRLTVV.

The chain is built from TRBV5-6 and TRBJ2-1, with 9 bases that match TRBD2. V gave up 6 bases and J gave up 4 bases; unmatched junction bases: 5. The germline CDR1 and CDR2 sequences are SGHDT and YYEEEE. This CDR3 has 14 residues. This CDR3 reads CASNVAGAYNEQFF. CDR3 DNA sequence: TGTGCCAGCAACGTAGCGGGGGCGTACAATGAGCAGTTCTTC.

Note on this clone: One end of the junction does not line up with germline, which may come from a read error. J is TRBJ2-5 and V is TRBV7-7; TRBD2 is a possible D gene (5 bases). The germline V gene has CDR1 SSHAT and CDR2 FNYEAQ (reference sequence). The CDR3 spans 15 residues. This CDR3 is CASSFLVGLGETQYF. The CDR3 DNA sequence: TGTGCTAGCAGCTTCCTAGTTGGACTCGGAGAGACCCAGTACTTC.